The 23 T cell receptor beta chains given below trace back to one sample, sequenced in a study of T cell responses to AZD1222 COVID-19 vaccine. Data came from immunoSEQ multiplex PCR; TCRdb stores just in-frame clones and leaves some out. The table shows around 78,000 clones, with 90% occurring only once. The specimen comprised peripheral blood, sampled 28 days after the second AZD1222 dose. The origin of the receptors is an adult who received the AZD1222 COVID-19 vaccine.

The chain combines TRBV30 with TRBJ2-6, with D perhaps given as TRBD1 or TRBD2 (5 bases each). The germline V gene has CDR1 GTSNPN and CDR2 SVGIG (reference sequence). Trimming shortened V by 0 bases and J by 0 bases, and 9 bases separated the two germline ends. The length of the CDR3 is 16 residues. This chain's CDR3 is CAWSVRDPSGANVLTF. Here the CDR3 DNA reads TGTGCCTGGAGTGTAAGGGACCCCTCTGGGGCCAACGTCCTGACTTTC.

The gene calls are TRBV27 and TRBJ1-1; D remains ambiguous. This CDR3 spans 15 amino acids. V was clipped by 7 bases and J by 5 bases, with 20 bases between them. Germline CDR1 is MNHEY and CDR2 is SMNVEV (reference sequence). CDR3 coding DNA: TGTGCCAGCATTCTTACGGCGGCCTCGTGGACTGAAGCTTTCTTT. Translating it yields CASILTAASWTEAFF.

The chain carries TRBV9 and TRBJ2-5; D unresolved. The germline gives CDR1 SGDLS, CDR2 YYNGEE. V gave up 0 bases and J gave up 5 bases, with 5 bases separating them. The CDR3 has 12 residues. The CDR3 nucleotides are TGTGCCAGCAGCGTAGATCTTGAGACCCAGTACTTC. Translated: CASSVDLETQYF.

This chain links TRBV18 with TRBJ1-4; D possibly corresponds to TRBD1 (6 bases). Germline CDR1 is KGHSH and CDR2 is LQKENI. The V and J ends lost 2 bases and 4 bases respectively, with 8 bases between them. The CDR3 is 14 residues long. The CDR3 sequence: CASSPGGHNEKLFF. In DNA form, the CDR3 reads TGTGCCAGCTCACCAGGGGGCCATAATGAAAAACTGTTTTTT.

The rearrangement joins TRBV24-1 to TRBJ2-3; 11 bases are a match to TRBD2. CDR1 and CDR2 from the germline V gene are KGHDR and SFDVKD. The CDR3 runs 16 residues. The J segment lost 4 bases and the V segment lost 6 bases, leaving 8 bases of the junction unmatched. CDR3 in DNA: TGTGCCACCAGTCCGAACCTAGCGGGAGGTCCAGATACGCAGTATTTT. It yields the protein CATSPNLAGGPDTQYF.

The chain uses TRBV29-1 and TRBJ2-1; maybe TRBD1 (7 bases). CDR1 is SQVTM and CDR2 is ANQGSEA in the germline V gene. CDR3 length: 21 residues. Deletions cut 7 bases from V and 2 bases from J, with 36 bases between. CDR3 coding DNA: TGCAGCGCACCGGGGGTAGGGGGCGCGATGGGGAGTTGGATGCCCTACAATGAGCAGTTCTTC. Its protein is CSAPGVGGAMGSWMPYNEQFF.

This CDR3 reads CASSLAVNEKLFF. For the CDR3, the DNA is TGTGCCAGCAGTTTAGCAGTAAATGAAAAACTGTTTTTT. The V gene is TRBV12-3 or TRBV12-4, the J gene TRBJ1-4; no clear D. This CDR3 spans 13 amino acids. V gave up 0 bases and J gave up 5 bases, with 4 bases separating them.

The V gene is TRBV12-3 or TRBV12-4, the J gene TRBJ1-1; D gene ambiguous. The CDR3 covers 12 residues. The ends were cut back, 6 bases at V and 1 base at J, with 6 bases in the middle. DNA for the CDR3: TGTGCCAGCAGCCCTAAGAACACTGAAGCTTTCTTT. This gives the protein CASSPKNTEAFF.

The genes are TRBV7-9 and TRBJ2-7; a weak D match, TRBD1 (6 bases). Trimming removed 4 bases at V and 0 bases at J, with 10 bases between. The CDR3 consists of 14 residues. Germline V lookup: CDR1 SEHNR, CDR2 FQNEAQ (reference sequence). The CDR3 DNA sequence: TGTGCCAGCAGCTCAGACAGGTCCTCCTACGAGCAGTACTTC. The encoded protein is CASSSDRSSYEQYF.

The chain recombines TRBV11-2 with TRBJ1-6; D unresolved. Trimming pared 1 base from V and 9 bases from J, leaving 13 bases between. Germline CDR1 and CDR2: SGHAT and FQNNGV. The length of the CDR3 is 15 residues. Here the CDR3 DNA reads TGTGCCAGCAGCTTAGGAGGGTCGTCCCTTTCACCCCTCCACTTT. This codes for CASSLGGSSLSPLHF.

This clone was counted once. The CDR3 DNA reads TGTGCCAGCAGCTTTGTCACCGGGACAGGGGTACAGCCCCAGCATTTT. Translating it yields CASSFVTGTGVQPQHF. The chain employs TRBV7-9 and TRBJ1-5; 10 nucleotides agree with TRBD1. Germline-derived CDR1 and CDR2 are SEHNR and FQNEAQ (reference sequence). V lost 3 bases and J lost 7; bases outside the gene matches: 9. There are 16 residues in the CDR3.

The rearrangement uses TRBV11-1 and TRBJ2-7, with 9 bases identical to TRBD2. There are 15 residues in the CDR3. V lost 3 bases to trimming and J lost 1 base; unmatched junction nucleotides: 4. CDR1 and CDR2 (germline): SGHAT, FQDESV (reference sequence). CDR3 residues: CASSFKTSGSYEQYF. In DNA form, the CDR3 reads TGTGCCAGCAGCTTCAAGACTAGCGGTTCCTACGAGCAGTACTTC.

The chain uses TRBV18 and TRBJ1-1; perhaps TRBD1 as D (5 bases). From germline, CDR1 is KGHSH and CDR2 LQKENI. The length of the CDR3 is 14 residues. Trimming shortened V by 3 bases and J by 3 bases, and 11 bases separated the two germline ends. The CDR3, as DNA: TGTGCCAGCTCACCCAGGGAGGGGTACACTGAAGCTTTCTTT. It codes for CASSPREGYTEAFF.

DNA of the CDR3: TGTGCCAGCAGCGGCGGAGGGGGGGGCAATTCACCCCTCCACTTT. This translates into CASSGGGGGNSPLHF. The V call is TRBV5-6, the J call TRBJ1-6, with D perhaps matching TRBD1 (6 bases). The CDR3 is made up of 15 amino acids. CDR1 and CDR2 (germline): SGHDT, YYEEEE. V was pared by 4 bases and J by 7 bases, with 15 bases between.

This sequence joins TRBV9 and TRBJ1-1, with no clear D. Trimming cost V 0 bases and J 2 bases, with 8 bases left between them. This CDR3 has 14 amino acids. Germline V CDR1 and CDR2: SGDLS, YYNGEE. The CDR3 loop reads CASSVGTGNTEAFF. As DNA, the CDR3 is TGTGCCAGCAGCGTAGGAACGGGAAACACTGAAGCTTTCTTT.

V is TRBV4-2 and J is TRBJ2-5; 16 positions agree with TRBD2. This CDR3 spans 18 amino acids. Trimming removed 4 bases from V and 2 bases from J; junction bases left unmatched: 7. Germline V gene sequence: CDR1 LGHNA, CDR2 YNFKEQ. DNA of the CDR3: TGTGCCAGCAGCCGAGGGACTAGCGGGGGGGGTCTACAAGAGACCCAGTACTTC. This gives the protein CASSRGTSGGGLQETQYF.

This clone was picked up a small number of times. Other DNA sequences in this sample translate to the same CDR3. The chain employs TRBV29-1 and TRBJ2-5, with 8 nucleotides matching TRBD1. Losses at the gene ends were 8 bases for V and 2 bases for J; bases not matched to a gene: 4. This CDR3 has 12 amino acids. Germline V gene sequence: CDR1 SQVTM, CDR2 ANQGSEA. CDR3 in DNA: TGCAGCTCAGGACAGGGACAAGAGACCCAGTACTTC. Translation gives CSSGQGQETQYF.

This rearrangement joins TRBV6-2 or TRBV6-3 to TRBJ2-3; D is unclear. This CDR3 comprises 12 residues. V was cut by 0 bases and J by 6 bases, with 4 bases left in between. Germline V gives CDR1 MNHEY, CDR2 SVGEGT. The CDR3 here is CASSYSSDTQYF. In nucleotides, the CDR3 is TGTGCCAGCAGTTACTCATCGGATACGCAGTATTTT.

The chain is built from TRBV7-4 and TRBJ1-4; D not certain. Trimming shortened V by 3 bases and J by 0 bases, and 14 bases separated the two germline ends. The CDR3 has 17 residues. Per the germline V gene, CDR1 is SGHVT and CDR2 is SQSDAQ. The CDR3 reads CASSFRNRAATNEKLFF. For the CDR3, the DNA is TGTGCCAGCAGCTTTCGGAATCGGGCCGCAACTAATGAAAAACTGTTTTTT.

V usage is TRBV6-6 and J usage is TRBJ1-2; no firm D call. This CDR3 contains 15 residues. CDR1 is MNHNY and CDR2 is SVGAGI in the germline V gene (reference sequence). V lost 4 bases and J 4 bases, leaving 16 bases between the germline ends. CDR3 sequence reads: CASSSGTGTIYGYTF. The DNA for the CDR3 is TGTGCCAGCAGTTCCGGTACGGGTACGATCTATGGCTACACCTTC.

V and J are TRBV7-9 and TRBJ2-1, with D perhaps TRBD2 (5 bases). Germline values: CDR1 SEHNR, CDR2 FQNEAQ (reference sequence). The V end was cut by 5 bases, the J end by 2 bases, with 13 bases between. This CDR3 contains 15 residues. This chain's CDR3 is CASSVREPAYNEQFF. The CDR3 DNA reads as TGTGCCAGCAGCGTCCGGGAACCAGCCTACAATGAGCAGTTCTTC.

J is TRBJ1-2 and V is TRBV29-1; no definite D call. With 7 bases removed from V and 4 bases from J, the gap between germline ends came to 13 bases. Per germline, CDR1 SQVTM and CDR2 ANQGSEA. This CDR3 has 12 residues. The CDR3 loop is CSALRDFYGYTF. Here the CDR3 DNA reads TGCAGCGCCCTCCGGGATTTCTATGGCTACACCTTC.

The V call is TRBV30, the J call TRBJ2-3; tentatively, D is TRBD1 (5 bases). V dropped 2 bases and J dropped 2 bases, with 8 bases sitting between them. The CDR3 extends over 13 amino acids. Germline assignment: CDR1 GTSNPN and CDR2 SVGIG (reference sequence). DNA of the CDR3: TGTGCCTGGAGTAATGGGGCCACAGATACGCAGTATTTT. Translated, it gives CAWSNGATDTQYF.